The 28 T cell receptor beta chains below all came from one sample that was sequenced in a study of T cell changes during pregnancy in multiple sclerosis. The assay was immunoSEQ multiplex PCR, and TCRdb's table has in-frame clones only and misses some. The sample gives under 15,000 clones, about nine tenths of which show up once; around 9% is in the top ten. The sequences come from CD8+ T cells from peripheral blood mononuclear cells, collected in the first trimester of pregnancy. The origin of the receptors is a female donor with multiple sclerosis, enrolled in a pregnancy study.

The genes are TRBV2 and TRBJ2-1; 9 nucleotides match TRBD2. Germline CDR1 and CDR2: SNHLY and FYNNEI. The CDR3 runs 12 residues. The CDR3 sequence is CVAGASYNEQFF. The CDR3 DNA sequence: TGTGTAGCGGGGGCCTCCTACAATGAGCAGTTCTTC.

The genes are TRBV4-1 and TRBJ2-7, with 8 positions matching TRBD1. Germline V gene sequence: CDR1 MGHRA, CDR2 YSYEKL. CDR3 length: 15 residues. With V trimmed by 3 bases and J by 1 base, 5 bases remained unmatched. The CDR3 coding sequence is TGCGCCAGCAGCCATCGGACAGGGTTTTCCTACGAGCAGTACTTC. The encoded protein is CASSHRTGFSYEQYF.

The chain carries TRBV13 and TRBJ2-1; 10 bases line up with TRBD2. Germline V gene sequence: CDR1 PRHDT, CDR2 FYEKMQ (reference sequence). The length of the CDR3 is 15 residues. Trimming took 3 bases from V and 5 from J; bases not matched to a gene: 4. The DNA for the CDR3 is TGTGCCAGCAGCTTCTCAGCGGGGGGGCACAATGAGCAGTTCTTC. Residues: CASSFSAGGHNEQFF.

CDR3: CASSLESRDIQYF. DNA of the CDR3: TGTGCCAGCAGCTTAGAGTCCCGGGACATTCAGTACTTC. The V gene is TRBV11-2, the J gene TRBJ2-4; D is ambiguous. V lost 0 bases, J lost 8 bases, and 8 bases lay in between. The germline V gene has CDR1 SGHAT and CDR2 FQNNGV. This CDR3 is built from 13 residues.

This clone occurred once. The chain uses TRBV6-5 and TRBJ1-4; D ambiguous. The germline V and J ends were trimmed by 0 bases and 4 bases, with 6 bases remaining between them. The CDR3 is made up of 14 amino acids. Germline V CDR1 and CDR2: MNHEY, SVGAGI. CDR3 loop: CASSYSIYNEKLFF. As DNA, the CDR3 is TGTGCCAGCAGTTACTCGATCTATAATGAAAAACTGTTTTTT.

V usage is TRBV6-4 and J usage is TRBJ2-2; 9 bases are a match to TRBD1. Germline V gives CDR1 MRHNA, CDR2 SNTAGT. V lost 4 bases, J lost 3 bases, and 3 bases stayed unmatched. The CDR3 runs to 15 residues. The CDR3 spells CASSAGTGHTGELFF. DNA of the CDR3: TGTGCCAGCAGTGCCGGGACAGGGCACACCGGGGAGCTGTTTTTT.

As to this clone: One base away lies a much larger clone, so this may be a sequencing read error. V gene TRBV4-2 combines with J gene TRBJ2-7, with 12 bases matching TRBD1. Per germline, CDR1 LGHNA and CDR2 YNFKEQ. The CDR3 is made up of 14 amino acids. The V segment lost 6 bases and the J segment 4 bases; nucleotides outside the gene matches: 4. The CDR3: CASSEGQGAYEQYF. The CDR3 DNA follows: TGTGCCAGCAGTGAGGGACAGGGGGCGTACGAGCAGTACTTC.

This chain joins TRBV13 and TRBJ1-6, with 10 bases fitting TRBD1. CDR3 length equals 14 residues. CDR1 and CDR2 (germline): PRHDT, FYEKMQ (reference sequence). J gave up 9 bases and V 5 bases, and 4 bases lay outside the gene matches. The CDR3 loop reads CASSLTGGASPLHF. CDR3 in DNA: TGTGCCAGCAGCCTGACAGGGGGCGCTTCACCCCTCCACTTT.

The V gene is TRBV7-2, the J gene TRBJ1-1; a weak D match, TRBD1 (6 bases). This CDR3 is built from 15 residues. Germline V gene lookup returns CDR1 SGHTA and CDR2 FQGNSA. The V end was cut by 1 base, the J end by 3 bases, with 12 bases between. The CDR3 nucleotides read TGTGCCAGCAGCTTAGGACGGGGGGCGGACACTGAAGCTTTCTTT. Translation gives CASSLGRGADTEAFF.

The chain carries TRBV4-3 and TRBJ2-6, with D possibly being TRBD2 (6 bases). From germline, CDR1 is LGHNA and CDR2 YSLEER. There are 16 residues in the CDR3. V was cut by 4 bases and J by 0 bases, with 10 bases left in between. CDR3 residues: CASSLGGYSGANVLTF. DNA for the CDR3: TGCGCCAGCAGCCTGGGGGGTTACTCTGGGGCCAACGTCCTGACTTTC.

This rearrangement joins TRBV7-3 to TRBJ2-7, with 11 bases fitting TRBD1. This CDR3 is 15 amino acids long. CDR1 is SGHTA, CDR2 FQGTGA, per germline. Unmatched junction bases numbered 3, after V lost 3 bases and J lost 2 bases. CDR3 nucleotide sequence: TGTGCCAGCAGCTTGGGACAGGGGGTAGCCTACGAGCAGTACTTC. This encodes CASSLGQGVAYEQYF.

V and J are TRBV30 and TRBJ1-1, with D unclear. Per germline, CDR1 GTSNPN and CDR2 SVGIG (reference sequence). The V gene lost 5 bases and the J gene lost 4 bases, with 11 bases spanning the gap. CDR3 length equals 12 residues. CDR3 sequence reads: CAWGGHGTEAFF. The CDR3 DNA sequence: TGTGCCTGGGGAGGGCACGGCACTGAAGCTTTCTTT.

The genes are TRBV27 and TRBJ2-1; TRBD1 agrees at 9 bases. Germline lookup yields CDR1 MNHEY and CDR2 SMNVEV (reference sequence). The V segment lost 7 bases and the J segment 4 bases; nucleotides outside the gene matches: 8. This CDR3 contains 15 residues. The chain's CDR3 is CASTPGQGLYNEQFF. The CDR3 coding sequence is TGTGCCAGCACCCCGGGACAGGGACTTTACAATGAGCAGTTCTTC.

The J gene is TRBJ1-4, the V gene TRBV15; no firm D call. The germline V gene encodes CDR1 LNHNV and CDR2 YYDKDF (reference sequence). This CDR3 has 12 residues. Trimming took off 8 bases at V and 3 bases at J, with 7 bases between the two ends. The CDR3 DNA sequence: TGTGCCACCGGCGAGGCTAATGAAAAACTGTTTTTT. Protein: CATGEANEKLFF. Based on the CDR3 plus reference TRBV15 and TRBJ1-4, the full variable domain is DAMVIQNPRYQVTQFGKPVTLSCSQTLNHNVMYWYQQKSSQAPKLLFHYYDKDFNNEADTPDNFQSRRPNTSFCFLDIRSPGLGDTAMYLCATGEANEKLFFGSGTQLSVL.

The chain carries TRBV13 and TRBJ2-2; 8 bases agree with TRBD2. V gave up 5 bases and J gave up 8 bases; unmatched junction bases: 13. Germline V gives CDR1 PRHDT, CDR2 FYEKMQ (reference sequence). CDR3 length: 16 amino acids. Written as DNA, the CDR3 is TGTGCCAGCAGCGAAATTACTAGCGGCCCTGGAGGGGAGCTGTTTTTT. Translation gives CASSEITSGPGGELFF.

The rearrangement links TRBV6-1 to TRBJ2-7, with 8 bases matching TRBD1. Trimming removed 8 bases from V and 2 bases from J; junction bases left unmatched: 5. The CDR3 is 13 amino acids. Looked up from germline, CDR1 is MNHNS and CDR2 is SASEGT. CDR3 nucleotides: TGTGCCAGCGAGACAGGGGAAGCCTACGAGCAGTACTTC. It encodes CASETGEAYEQYF.

This clone showed up just once. The chain recombines TRBV9 with TRBJ2-3; 11 bases are shared with TRBD2. Germline trimming cut 4 bases from V and 5 bases from J; bases unmatched to any gene: 9. The CDR3 is 16 residues long. The germline CDR1 and CDR2 sequences are SGDLS and YYNGEE. The CDR3 DNA reads TGTGCCAGCAGCTCTTATAGCGGGGGGGCCCTAGATACGCAGTATTTT. Protein: CASSSYSGGALDTQYF. Drawing the rest from reference TRBV9 and TRBJ2-3, the complete variable domain is DSGVTQTPKHLITATGQRVTLRCSPRSGDLSVYWYQQSLDQGLQFLIQYYNGEERAKGNILERFSAQQFPDLHSELNLSSLELGDSALYFCASSSYSGGALDTQYFGPGTRLTVL.

This clone was observed once. The genes are TRBV7-9 and TRBJ2-1, with 9 bases identical to TRBD2. CDR3 length: 15 residues. The trim removed 1 base at V and 7 bases at J, leaving 5 bases unmatched. CDR1 is SEHNR, CDR2 FQNEAQ, per germline (reference sequence). CDR3 coding DNA: TGTGCCAGCAGCTTAGTAGCGGGGGTGGAAAATGAGCAGTTCTTC. It encodes CASSLVAGVENEQFF.

The rearrangement uses TRBV13 and TRBJ2-7; 8 nucleotides align to TRBD1. After removal of 5 bases from V and 2 bases from J, the junction contained 8 bases not matched to a gene. The germline V gene encodes CDR1 PRHDT and CDR2 FYEKMQ (reference sequence). CDR3 length equals 15 residues. The CDR3 spells CASSLQGDRPYEQYF. In DNA, the CDR3 is TGTGCCAGCAGCCTACAGGGGGATCGGCCCTACGAGCAGTACTTC.

The chain employs TRBV19 and TRBJ1-1; weak D call: TRBD1 (5 bases). The CDR3 sequence is 14 residues long. The V gene's germline CDR1 is LNHDA and CDR2 SQIVND (reference sequence). V was clipped by 10 bases and J by 1 base, with 16 bases between them. CDR3 DNA: TGTGCCACCTCCCCGCAGGGCGAGAACACTGAAGCTTTCTTT. Protein: CATSPQGENTEAFF.

The table lists this clone with a count of one. DNA of the CDR3: TGCGCCAGCAGCCTACTGACACGTGTCCACGGTTCTTACGAGCAGTACTTC. Amino acids: CASSLLTRVHGSYEQYF. The V call is TRBV4-1, the J call TRBJ2-7; D gene uncertain. V was shortened by 4 bases and J by 4 bases, with 23 bases between the two germline ends. CDR1 is MGHRA and CDR2 is YSYEKL in the germline V gene. This CDR3 comprises 17 residues.

The J gene is TRBJ2-1, the V gene TRBV5-1; TRBD2 agrees at 11 bases. V trimming: 1 base; J trimming: 6 bases; junction bases outside the gene matches: 6. This CDR3 has 16 amino acids. Germline V lookup: CDR1 SGHRS, CDR2 YFSETQ. The CDR3, as DNA: TGCGCCAGCAGCTTGTCTAGCGGGGGGCCATTCAATGAGCAGTTCTTC. Its translation: CASSLSSGGPFNEQFF. Looking up the rest from reference TRBV5-1 and TRBJ2-1 gives the full variable domain: KAGVTQTPRYLIKTRGQQVTLSCSPISGHRSVSWYQQTPGQGLQFLFEYFSETQRNKGNFPGRFSGRQFSNSRSEMNVSTLELGDSALYLCASSLSSGGPFNEQFFGPGTRLTVL.

V is TRBV4-3 and J is TRBJ2-3; 10 bases agree with TRBD1. Germline-derived CDR1 and CDR2 are LGHNA and YSLEER. The CDR3 loop spans 19 amino acids. V was pared by 1 base and J by 6 bases, with 16 bases of the junction left unmatched. The CDR3 reads CASSQGPFPGTGVSDTQYF. The CDR3 bases are TGCGCCAGCAGCCAAGGACCATTCCCCGGGACAGGGGTTTCGGATACGCAGTATTTT.

The chain is built from TRBV2 and TRBJ2-1; 10 bases agree with TRBD2. The CDR3 runs to 18 residues. Germline CDR1 SNHLY, CDR2 FYNNEI. V trimming: 1 base; J trimming: 2 bases; junction bases outside the gene matches: 8. The CDR3 region is CASSEGSGGTSPYNEQFF. In DNA form, the CDR3 reads TGTGCCAGCAGTGAAGGTAGCGGGGGGACCTCACCCTACAATGAGCAGTTCTTC.

This clone was counted between two and nine times. The rearrangement joins TRBV27 to TRBJ2-7; maybe TRBD1 (6 bases). Trimming stripped 4 bases from V and 6 bases from J, with 10 bases between. CDR3 length: 12 residues. Germline CDR1 and CDR2: MNHEY and SMNVEV (reference sequence). The chain's CDR3 is CASSSTGREQYF. For the CDR3, the DNA is TGTGCCAGCAGTTCGACAGGACGCGAGCAGTACTTC.

CDR3 region: CASQGLAGVTDTQYF. Here the CDR3 DNA reads TGTGCCAGTCAGGGACTAGCGGGGGTCACAGATACGCAGTATTTT. The chain joins TRBV19 to TRBJ2-3, with TRBD2 identical over 14 bases. This CDR3 is 15 amino acids long. The J segment lost 2 bases and the V segment lost 8 bases, leaving 3 bases of the junction unmatched. CDR1 is LNHDA and CDR2 is SQIVND in the germline V gene (reference sequence).

This clone showed up just once. This chain links TRBV4-3 with TRBJ1-3, with a tentative D call TRBD1 (5 bases). V lost 0 bases to trimming and J lost 3 bases, with 9 bases between them. The V gene's germline CDR1 is LGHNA and CDR2 YSLEER. CDR3 size: 15 residues. The CDR3 protein is CASSQDWGGGNTIYF. CDR3 DNA: TGCGCCAGCAGCCAAGATTGGGGGGGTGGAAACACCATATATTTT.

This chain's CDR3 is CAWGTGEDNSPLHF. Written as DNA, the CDR3 is TGTGCCTGGGGGACAGGGGAGGATAATTCACCCCTCCACTTT. V and J are TRBV30 and TRBJ1-6, with TRBD1 identical over 10 bases. Trimming removed 5 bases from V and 5 bases from J; junction bases left unmatched: 3. The V gene's germline CDR1 is GTSNPN and CDR2 SVGIG (reference sequence). The CDR3 sequence is 14 residues long.